The clone carrying this TCR beta chain has only a few counts. No antigen is known for it. The CDR3 covers 15 residues. Trimming shortened V by 3 bases and J by 0 bases, and 9 bases separated the two germline ends. Per the germline V gene, CDR1 is KGHSH and CDR2 is LQKENI. The data were taken from a study of T cell responses to AZD1222 COVID-19 vaccine. Overall study findings and caveats: When two AZD1222 doses had been given, Spike-specific TCR breadth and depth rose. Donors were mostly white British, more females; clonal diversity possibly underestimated. It was only six AZD1222 recipients who were seropositive at baseline.

Assay: immunoSEQ multiplex PCR; the TCRdb copy retains only in-frame clones and omits some. The data hold about 69,000 clones, with 70% to 90% observed a single time. The V call is TRBV18, the J call TRBJ1-3, with unresolved D. This TCR was recovered from an adult in good health. The input for sequencing was peripheral blood, taken on day 0 of AZD1222 vaccination. Written as DNA, the CDR3 is TGTGCCAGCTCACCTCCAGGTTCCTCTGGAAACACCATATATTTT. It codes for CASSPPGSSGNTIYF. Looking up the rest from reference TRBV18 and TRBJ1-3 gives the full variable domain: NAGVMQNPRHLVRRRGQEARLRCSPMKGHSHVYWYRQLPEEGLKFMVYLQKENIIDESGMPKERFSAEFPKEGPSILRIQQVVRGDSAAYFCASSPPGSSGNTIYFGEGSWLTVV.